This is a list of T cell receptor beta chains from one sample in a study of blood T cell repertoires in COVID-19. The method was immunoSEQ multiplex PCR; TCRdb's version includes in-frame clones alone and lacks a portion of them. The sample lists some 200,000 clones; 80% to 90% were seen once. Material for sequencing was PBMCs or T cells enriched from blood (not recorded which). Every receptor here comes from a woman aged 45-65 years in a cohort exposed to, infected with or recovered from COVID-19 (not recorded which). Both conserved end residues are part of each CDR3. The D gene is left open where the match is weak.

V gene: TRBV9; D gene: TRBD2; J gene: TRBJ2-5; CDR3 length: 15; CDR3 protein: CASSHKSGTQETQYF
V gene: TRBV6-5; D gene: .; J gene: TRBJ1-3; CDR3 length: 14; CDR3 protein: CASSSGQRGNTIYF
V gene: TRBV7-9; D gene: TRBD1; J gene: TRBJ1-1; CDR3 length: 14; CDR3 protein: CASRTGGANTEAFF
V gene: TRBV19; D gene: .; J gene: TRBJ1-5; CDR3 length: 13; CDR3 protein: CASRRDSNQPQHF
V gene: TRBV7-2; D gene: TRBD1; J gene: TRBJ1-2; CDR3 length: 16; CDR3 protein: CASSTLDRAYNYGYTF
V gene: TRBV7-2; D gene: TRBD1; J gene: TRBJ2-1; CDR3 length: 14; CDR3 protein: CASGILGTGDEQFF
V gene: TRBV5-1; D gene: .; J gene: TRBJ1-6; CDR3 length: 14; CDR3 protein: CASSLDYYNSPLHF
V gene: TRBV7-8; D gene: .; J gene: TRBJ2-3; CDR3 length: 15; CDR3 protein: CASSRGLPSTDTQYF
V gene: TRBV2; D gene: .; J gene: TRBJ1-5; CDR3 length: 13; CDR3 protein: CASRGDNNQPQHF
V gene: TRBV5-6; D gene: .; J gene: TRBJ1-2; CDR3 length: 17; CDR3 protein: CASSLGGRAETLYGYTF
V gene: TRBV7-8; D gene: .; J gene: TRBJ1-5; CDR3 length: 15; CDR3 protein: CASSPRIRGDQPQHF
V gene: TRBV27; D gene: .; J gene: TRBJ2-7; CDR3 length: 13; CDR3 protein: CASSTDRPYEQYF
V gene: TRBV29-1; D gene: .; J gene: TRBJ2-3; CDR3 length: 13; CDR3 protein: CSVVGASTDTQYF
V gene: TRBV7-2; D gene: TRBD1; J gene: TRBJ1-2; CDR3 length: 13; CDR3 protein: CASSSTGGYGYTF
V gene: TRBV12-5; D gene: TRBD2; J gene: TRBJ2-3; CDR3 length: 17; CDR3 protein: CASGLGGGATSTDTQYF
V gene: TRBV18; D gene: .; J gene: TRBJ1-5; CDR3 length: 16; CDR3 protein: CASSLNGAGSDQPQHF
V gene: TRBV7-7; D gene: .; J gene: TRBJ2-1; CDR3 length: 14; CDR3 protein: CASSPSEARDEQFF
V gene: TRBV6-4; D gene: .; J gene: TRBJ1-5; CDR3 length: 13; CDR3 protein: CASSPGDNQPQHF
V gene: TRBV10-1; D gene: TRBD1; J gene: TRBJ2-5; CDR3 length: 14; CDR3 protein: CASSADRGYETQYF
V gene: TRBV4-1; D gene: .; J gene: TRBJ1-4; CDR3 length: 16; CDR3 protein: CASSQAGSQGFGKLFF
V gene: TRBV7-6; D gene: TRBD1; J gene: TRBJ1-2; CDR3 length: 14; CDR3 protein: CASSQKTGDYGYTF
V gene: TRBV6-2/TRBV6-3; D gene: .; J gene: TRBJ1-6; CDR3 length: 13; CDR3 protein: CASSYHRDSPLHF